The clone carrying this TCR beta chain was seen many times. Its cognate antigen is unknown. Compared with germline, one end of the junction differs, possibly owing to a read error. Germline CDR1 is MNHEY and CDR2 is SVGEGT. The CDR3 is 14 residues long. The sample originates from a study of Graves' ophthalmopathy and Graves' hyperthyroidism. Researchers classed hyperthyroidism as stable given no ophthalmopathy within 18 months of follow-up. Certain patients, namely those with other autoimmune diseases, uncontrolled infections, pregnancy or lactation, were excluded. Isolation of PBMCs was performed using around 9.1 ml of fresh peripheral blood. RNA transcripts were the source from which TCR beta CDR3 regions were amplified. Following a first-round RT-PCR that used HTBI primers, a second-round multiplex PCR was carried out. TCRdb reprocessed the multiplex PCR reads via MiXCR and lists one record per CDR3 protein. There are 350,000 to 400,000 distinct CDR3 sequences in the sample; roughly 14% occur only once, and 5.5% to 7% lies in the top ten.

Whole-study findings and limits: A majority of expanded thyroid clonotypes exceeding 0.001 frequency were likewise present in blood.

The sequenced material came from peripheral blood. This clonotype originated in a woman between 18 and 29 years old with stable Graves' hyperthyroidism. This sequence joins TRBV6-2 or TRBV6-3 and TRBJ2-7; D is undetermined. The CDR3 is CASSLNRVQYVQYF. The CDR3 region has the DNA TGTGCCAGCAGTTTAAACCGCGTTCAGTACGTGCAGTACTTC.